In its sample, the clone carrying this T cell receptor beta chain was seen many times. Its specificity is not known. V lost 2 bases and J lost 2; bases outside the gene matches: 5. CDR1 is SGHRS, CDR2 YFSETQ, per germline. The CDR3 has 15 amino acids. This record comes from a study of CD8 T cells in ankylosing spondylitis. The study's findings and limits: Characteristic, it appeared, of ankylosing spondylitis blood was a TCR beta motif of seven or eight highly homologous variants. Certain motif variants had earlier appeared in reactive arthritis synovial fluid and blood. A CD8+ phenotype characterized the disease-linked clones, which were relatively rare in peripheral blood.

Quantitative molecular-barcoded 5'-RACE generated the TCR beta libraries. Each CDR3 protein is one row after TCRdb ran MiXCR on the 5' RACE reads. The sample has roughly 120,000 distinct CDR3 sequences, approximately 14% seen once. The sequenced sample consisted of blood, either unsorted or a sorted T cell fraction (not recorded which). This sequence joins TRBV5-1 and TRBJ2-3; 7 positions match TRBD2. This TCR derives from a female donor with ankylosing spondylitis or in good health (not recorded which). The CDR3 DNA follows: TGCGCCAGCAGCTTAGCGGGGTCCTCCACAGATACGCAGTATTTT. Translation gives CASSLAGSSTDTQYF.